Given below is one T cell receptor (beta chain) in context. The antigen is undetermined. Trimming removed 1 base from V and 4 bases from J, with 11 bases in between. Germline CDR1 is PRHDT and CDR2 is FYEKMQ (reference sequence). This CDR3 comprises 14 residues. This record belongs to a study of T cell responses to AZD1222 COVID-19 vaccine. About the research overall: Doses given second, at about 4 or about 12 weeks, were pooled. Whole-study findings and limits: White British donors predominated, females outnumbered males, and clonal diversity was possibly underestimated. Of spike-specific TCRs, nearly half reportedly target regions left unmutated in variants. The number of AZD1222 recipients seropositive at baseline was only 6 or 7.

The assay was immunoSEQ multiplex PCR, and TCRdb's table has in-frame clones only and misses some. The sample includes about 160,000 clones, 85% to 90% of them seen just once. This TCR came from an adult in good health. This chain links TRBV13 with TRBJ2-7, with a tentative D call TRBD2 (6 bases). This sample comprised peripheral blood, obtained on day 0 of AZD1222 vaccination. In DNA, the CDR3 is TGTGCCAGCAGCTTAGAGGCAGGGAGGTACGAGCAGTACTTC. This codes for CASSLEAGRYEQYF.